Listed below are T cell receptor beta chains from one sample, sequenced in a study of early T cells in non-severe SARS-CoV-2 infection. MiXCR was run by TCRdb on the 5' RACE reads, yielding one entry per CDR3 protein. The table lists approximately 46,000 distinct CDR3 sequences, approximately 22% of them singletons. The sample consisted of whole blood, taken at baseline. Receptors originate from an adult who was a healthcare worker with PCR-confirmed SARS-CoV-2 infection or an uninfected control (not recorded which). The CDR3 runs from the conserved cysteine through the conserved F or W. The D gene is left open where the match is weak. Clone size, where shown, is once, few, many, or a class for clones that have expanded.

v_call: TRBV3-1
d_call: -
j_call: TRBJ1-1
clone_size: few
cdr3_aa: CASSQVHRVNTEAFF
cdr3_nt: TGTGCCAGCAGCCAAGTTCACAGGGTGAACACTGAAGCTTTCTTT

v_call: TRBV30
d_call: -
j_call: TRBJ2-1
clone_size: -
cdr3_aa: CAWDRDTYNEQFF
cdr3_nt: TGTGCCTGGGACCGGGACACCTACAATGAGCAGTTCTTC

v_call: TRBV5-4
d_call: TRBD1
j_call: TRBJ1-4
clone_size: once
cdr3_aa: CASSISGGWGEKLFF
cdr3_nt: TGTGCCAGCAGCATCTCAGGGGGCTGGGGTGAAAAACTGTTTTTT

v_call: TRBV27
d_call: -
j_call: TRBJ2-5
clone_size: -
cdr3_aa: CASSLAGQGTQYF
cdr3_nt: TGTGCCAGCAGTTTGGCAGGCCAAGGGACCCAGTACTTC

v_call: TRBV7-9
d_call: -
j_call: TRBJ1-4
clone_size: few
cdr3_aa: CASSSLFSGAEDEKLFF
cdr3_nt: TGTGCCAGCAGCTCCCTGTTCTCGGGGGCAGAGGATGAAAAACTGTTTTTT

v_call: TRBV5-7
d_call: TRBD1
j_call: TRBJ1-2
clone_size: -
cdr3_aa: CASSLYRGANYGYTF
cdr3_nt: TGTGCCAGCAGCCTATACAGGGGTGCGAACTATGGCTACACCTTC

v_call: TRBV5-1
d_call: TRBD1
j_call: TRBJ2-5
clone_size: -
cdr3_aa: CASSFQGDQETQYF
cdr3_nt: TGCGCCAGCAGTTTCCAGGGGGACCAAGAGACCCAGTACTTC

v_call: TRBV12-3/TRBV12-4
d_call: TRBD1
j_call: TRBJ1-4
clone_size: -
cdr3_aa: CASSQDRGYEKLFF
cdr3_nt: TGTGCCAGCAGTCAGGACAGGGGCTATGAAAAACTGTTTTTT

v_call: TRBV7-6
d_call: -
j_call: TRBJ2-5
clone_size: -
cdr3_aa: CASSRGDSQETQYF
cdr3_nt: TGTGCCAGCAGCAGAGGCGACAGCCAAGAGACCCAGTACTTC

v_call: TRBV12-3/TRBV12-4
d_call: TRBD2
j_call: TRBJ2-3
clone_size: -
cdr3_aa: CASSFRSSGYTDTQYF
cdr3_nt: TGTGCCAGCAGTTTTAGGTCTAGCGGCTACACAGATACGCAGTATTTT

v_call: TRBV9
d_call: TRBD1
j_call: TRBJ2-7
clone_size: -
cdr3_aa: CASSRGTGRNEQYF
cdr3_nt: TGTGCCAGCAGCAGAGGGACAGGTCGGAACGAGCAGTACTTC

v_call: TRBV14
d_call: -
j_call: TRBJ2-7
clone_size: few
cdr3_aa: CASSHLRTSVYEQYF
cdr3_nt: TGTGCCAGCAGCCACCTCAGGACTTCGGTTTACGAGCAGTACTTC

v_call: TRBV7-6
d_call: -
j_call: TRBJ1-1
clone_size: few
cdr3_aa: CASSRVEQGEAFF
cdr3_nt: TGTGCCAGCAGCCGTGTAGAACAGGGTGAAGCTTTCTTT

v_call: TRBV19
d_call: TRBD1
j_call: TRBJ1-2
clone_size: many
cdr3_aa: CASSEDRGSSTF
cdr3_nt: TGTGCCAGTAGTGAGGACAGGGGCTCTTCTACCTTC

v_call: TRBV2
d_call: -
j_call: TRBJ1-2
clone_size: -
cdr3_aa: CASLRGDLGYGYTF
cdr3_nt: TGTGCCAGCCTCCGGGGGGACCTGGGGTATGGCTACACCTTC

v_call: TRBV3-1
d_call: -
j_call: TRBJ2-5
clone_size: -
cdr3_aa: CASSQWALKETQYF
cdr3_nt: TGTGCCAGCAGCCAATGGGCACTGAAAGAGACCCAGTACTTC

v_call: TRBV5-4
d_call: -
j_call: TRBJ2-1
clone_size: -
cdr3_aa: CASSPGGTESYNEQFF
cdr3_nt: TGTGCCAGCAGCCCTGGGGGGACAGAGAGTTACAATGAGCAGTTCTTC

v_call: TRBV12-3/TRBV12-4
d_call: -
j_call: TRBJ1-6
clone_size: -
cdr3_aa: CASSDQGSSYNSPLHF
cdr3_nt: TGTGCCAGCAGTGACCAGGGGAGCTCCTATAATTCACCCCTCCACTTT

v_call: TRBV7-6
d_call: -
j_call: TRBJ2-5
clone_size: medium-sized
cdr3_aa: CASSLGGATYQTQYF
cdr3_nt: TGTGCCAGCAGCTTAGGGGGTGCGACTTATCAGACCCAGTACTTC

v_call: TRBV20-1
d_call: TRBD2
j_call: TRBJ2-3
clone_size: many
cdr3_aa: CSALAGGGDTQYF
cdr3_nt: TGCAGTGCTCTAGCGGGTGGGGGAGATACGCAGTATTTT

v_call: TRBV10-3
d_call: TRBD1
j_call: TRBJ1-1
clone_size: few
cdr3_aa: CATGTGLTEAFF
cdr3_nt: TGTGCCACCGGGACAGGGTTAACTGAAGCTTTCTTT

v_call: TRBV11-2
d_call: -
j_call: TRBJ1-5
clone_size: -
cdr3_aa: CASSLAGAQPQHF
cdr3_nt: TGTGCCAGCAGCTTAGCTGGCGCACAGCCCCAGCATTTT

v_call: TRBV3-1
d_call: -
j_call: TRBJ2-1
clone_size: -
cdr3_aa: CASSQSGEQFF
cdr3_nt: TGTGCCAGCAGCCAAAGCGGTGAGCAGTTCTTC

v_call: TRBV3-1
d_call: -
j_call: TRBJ2-5
clone_size: few
cdr3_aa: CASSRDRTPSGETQYF
cdr3_nt: TGTGCCAGCAGCCGGGACCGGACCCCAAGCGGGGAGACCCAGTACTTC

v_call: TRBV9
d_call: -
j_call: TRBJ2-1
clone_size: -
cdr3_aa: CASSPLQRTSYNEQFF
cdr3_nt: TGTGCCAGCAGCCCCCTCCAAAGGACCTCCTACAATGAGCAGTTCTTC

v_call: TRBV6-5
d_call: TRBD1
j_call: TRBJ2-3
clone_size: few
cdr3_aa: CASSYAGTGEDTQYF
cdr3_nt: TGTGCCAGCAGTTACGCCGGGACAGGGGAAGATACGCAGTATTTT

v_call: TRBV6-6
d_call: -
j_call: TRBJ1-6
clone_size: few
cdr3_aa: CASSYGTADSPLHF
cdr3_nt: TGTGCCAGCAGTTACGGGACGGCGGATTCACCCCTCCACTTT

v_call: TRBV15
d_call: -
j_call: TRBJ1-2
clone_size: few
cdr3_aa: CATSRGRDNYGYTF
cdr3_nt: TGTGCCACCAGCAGAGGACGGGACAACTATGGCTACACCTTC

v_call: TRBV20-1
d_call: TRBD1
j_call: TRBJ1-1
clone_size: few
cdr3_aa: CSALPIQGGTEAFF
cdr3_nt: TGCAGTGCCCTTCCAATACAGGGGGGCACTGAAGCTTTCTTT

v_call: TRBV5-4
d_call: TRBD1
j_call: TRBJ2-7
clone_size: -
cdr3_aa: CASSALTGGVDEQYF
cdr3_nt: TGTGCCAGCAGCGCCTTGACAGGGGGCGTGGACGAGCAGTACTTC

v_call: TRBV6-6
d_call: TRBD2
j_call: TRBJ2-7
clone_size: -
cdr3_aa: CASRDTSGITYEQYF
cdr3_nt: TGTGCCAGCAGAGACACTAGCGGAATAACCTACGAGCAGTACTTC

v_call: TRBV7-6
d_call: -
j_call: TRBJ1-2
clone_size: few
cdr3_aa: CASSSRGGYGYTF
cdr3_nt: TGTGCCAGCAGCTCCAGGGGTGGCTATGGCTACACCTTC

v_call: TRBV2
d_call: -
j_call: TRBJ1-4
clone_size: -
cdr3_aa: CASTRGEGGEEKLFF
cdr3_nt: TGTGCCAGCACGAGGGGGGAAGGGGGTGAAGAAAAACTGTTTTTT

v_call: TRBV11-1
d_call: -
j_call: TRBJ1-2
clone_size: few
cdr3_aa: CASSHGGDYGYTF
cdr3_nt: TGTGCCAGCAGCCACGGGGGTGACTATGGCTACACCTTC

v_call: TRBV29-1
d_call: -
j_call: TRBJ1-1
clone_size: -
cdr3_aa: CSVVGTEAFF
cdr3_nt: TGCAGCGTTGTGGGTACTGAAGCTTTCTTT

v_call: TRBV9
d_call: -
j_call: TRBJ2-7
clone_size: few
cdr3_aa: CASSPSDSYEQYF
cdr3_nt: TGTGCCAGCAGCCCCAGTGACTCCTACGAGCAGTACTTC

v_call: TRBV12-3/TRBV12-4
d_call: -
j_call: TRBJ1-6
clone_size: many
cdr3_aa: CASSLSRPIGSPLHF
cdr3_nt: TGTGCCAGCAGTTTAAGCAGGCCGATCGGTTCACCCCTCCACTTT

v_call: TRBV5-6
d_call: TRBD1
j_call: TRBJ1-2
clone_size: -
cdr3_aa: CASRYRDRGRTSTF
cdr3_nt: TGTGCCAGCAGATACCGGGACAGGGGGCGAACTTCAACCTTC

v_call: TRBV30
d_call: -
j_call: TRBJ2-6
clone_size: many
cdr3_aa: CACGQSGANVLTF
cdr3_nt: TGTGCCTGTGGACAGTCTGGGGCCAACGTCCTGACTTTC

v_call: TRBV13
d_call: -
j_call: TRBJ2-7
clone_size: few
cdr3_aa: CASSSDWREQYF
cdr3_nt: TGTGCCAGCAGCTCGGACTGGAGGGAGCAGTACTTC

v_call: TRBV5-1
d_call: TRBD1
j_call: TRBJ1-6
clone_size: -
cdr3_aa: CASSLTWTGQGSPLHF
cdr3_nt: TGCGCCAGCAGCTTGACCTGGACAGGGCAAGGTTCACCCCTCCACTTT

v_call: TRBV2
d_call: -
j_call: TRBJ1-2
clone_size: many
cdr3_aa: CASSLSVDGYTF
cdr3_nt: TGTGCCAGCTCTCTGAGCGTCGATGGCTACACCTTC

v_call: TRBV20-1
d_call: -
j_call: TRBJ2-3
clone_size: -
cdr3_aa: CSARDLGVADTQYF
cdr3_nt: TGCAGTGCTAGAGATCTGGGGGTTGCGGATACGCAGTATTTT

v_call: TRBV14
d_call: -
j_call: TRBJ2-3
clone_size: few
cdr3_aa: CASSQDTSDTQYF
cdr3_nt: TGTGCCAGCAGCCAAGATACTTCAGATACGCAGTATTTT

v_call: TRBV18
d_call: TRBD1
j_call: TRBJ1-6
clone_size: few
cdr3_aa: CASSLTSRDRARSPLHF
cdr3_nt: TGTGCCAGCTCACTCACGTCCCGGGACAGGGCAAGGTCACCCCTCCACTTT

v_call: TRBV5-6
d_call: TRBD1
j_call: TRBJ1-6
clone_size: -
cdr3_aa: CASSPGQGNSPLHF
cdr3_nt: TGTGCCAGCAGCCCGGGACAGGGCAATTCACCCCTCCACTTT

v_call: TRBV13
d_call: TRBD1
j_call: TRBJ2-5
clone_size: medium-sized
cdr3_aa: CASRGQGDQETQYF
cdr3_nt: TGTGCCAGCAGAGGACAGGGCGACCAAGAGACCCAGTACTTC

v_call: TRBV12-3/TRBV12-4
d_call: -
j_call: TRBJ1-2
clone_size: -
cdr3_aa: CASSLEQRGYTF
cdr3_nt: TGTGCCAGCAGTTTGGAACAGAGAGGTTACACCTTC

v_call: TRBV5-1
d_call: TRBD2
j_call: TRBJ2-7
clone_size: few
cdr3_aa: CASTLGRGNEQYF
cdr3_nt: TGCGCCAGCACCCTGGGGAGGGGCAACGAGCAGTACTTC

v_call: TRBV20-1
d_call: -
j_call: TRBJ2-3
clone_size: few
cdr3_aa: CSARGHRELTDTQYF
cdr3_nt: TGCAGTGCTAGAGGGCACAGGGAGCTCACAGATACGCAGTATTTT

v_call: TRBV3-1
d_call: TRBD1
j_call: TRBJ1-1
clone_size: few
cdr3_aa: CASSSQGAETEAFF
cdr3_nt: TGTGCCAGCAGCTCCCAGGGGGCCGAGACTGAAGCTTTCTTT

v_call: TRBV12-3/TRBV12-4
d_call: -
j_call: TRBJ1-3
clone_size: -
cdr3_aa: CASSLALRARSGNTIYF
cdr3_nt: TGTGCCAGCAGTTTAGCCCTTCGGGCCCGCTCTGGAAACACCATATATTTT

v_call: TRBV6-6
d_call: TRBD1
j_call: TRBJ1-1
clone_size: -
cdr3_aa: CASSDRQGRNTEAFF
cdr3_nt: TGTGCCAGCAGTGACAGACAGGGAAGGAACACTGAAGCTTTCTTT